The 11 T cell receptor beta chains listed next were all sequenced from one sample in a study of blood T cells in healthy people across ages. A J-beta primer mix and a sample-barcoded 5' primer were used in a second PCR of about 7 to 11 cycles. Each CDR3 protein is one row after TCRdb ran MiXCR on the 5' RACE reads. This sample yields around 970,000 distinct CDR3 sequences, of which approximately 50% are seen a single time; roughly a fifth belongs to the top ten. The source material was blood. The receptors stem from a woman aged 60 to 75 in good health.

V and J are TRBV6-5 and TRBJ1-2; D gene unclear. Germline-derived CDR1 and CDR2 are MNHEY and SVGAGI. V was pared by 6 bases and J by 0 bases, with 11 bases between. The CDR3 runs 14 residues. The CDR3 region has the DNA TGTGCCAGCAGGCCAGGTCAGGCTAACTATGGCTACACCTTC. Amino acids: CASRPGQANYGYTF.

The V call is TRBV28, the J call TRBJ2-5, with 7 nucleotides matching TRBD1. The assigned J gene may be wrong: the sequence end matches TRBJ2-7 better. Germline-derived CDR1 and CDR2 are MDHEN and SYDVKM. The CDR3 is 15 amino acids. The CDR3 DNA reads as TGTGCCAGCAGCCCATACGACAGGGTCTCCTACGAGCAGTACTTC. As protein: CASSPYDRVSYEQYF.

The rearrangement uses TRBV10-3 and TRBJ2-3; D assignment may be TRBD1 or TRBD2 (5 bases each). Trimming cost V 6 bases and J 6 bases, with 16 bases left between them. Germline V gene data show CDR1 as ENHRY and CDR2 as SYGVKD. The CDR3 extends over 14 amino acids. CDR3 DNA: TGTGCCATCAGGGAAGGGACCCCGCCGGATACGCAGTATTTT. Translation gives CAIREGTPPDTQYF.

The genes are TRBV28 and TRBJ1-2; 12 bases map to TRBD1. This CDR3 is 16 amino acids long. J was trimmed by 2 bases and V by 4 bases; bases with no gene match: 5. CDR1 MDHEN and CDR2 SYDVKM come from the germline V gene. Written as DNA, the CDR3 is TGTGCCAGCAGTTCTTCCGGGACAGGGGGCAACTATGGCTACACCTTC. It codes for CASSSSGTGGNYGYTF.

This sequence joins TRBV2 and TRBJ2-7; D may be TRBD2 (5 bases). CDR1 and CDR2 (germline): SNHLY, FYNNEI. The CDR3 extends over 15 amino acids. V lost 8 bases and J 3 bases, leaving 20 bases between the germline ends. CDR3 coding DNA: TGTGCCAGCGTACTAGAGATGGGCGTAATCTACGAGCAGTACTTC. It is translated as CASVLEMGVIYEQYF.

This clonotype was counted between two and nine times. This chain connects TRBV12-3 or TRBV12-4 to TRBJ1-2; no reliable D call. Trimming removed 1 base at V and 6 bases at J, with 6 bases between. The CDR3 contains 12 residues. The CDR3 spells CASSLERHGYTF. CDR3 nucleotides: TGTGCCAGCAGTTTAGAACGGCATGGCTACACCTTC.

The chain couples TRBV12-3 or TRBV12-4 to TRBJ2-2; D gene unclear. V lost 6 bases, J lost 6 bases, and 17 bases lay in between. The length of the CDR3 is 15 residues. The CDR3 protein is CASSPRALSSGELFF. The CDR3 DNA reads TGTGCCAGCAGCCCTCGGGCGCTTTCATCCGGGGAGCTGTTTTTT.

With respect to this clonotype: A much larger clone sits a single nucleotide away, making a read error possible. The chain has TRBV28 and TRBJ1-2, with D perhaps TRBD1 (6 bases). Trimming took off 8 bases at V and 3 bases at J, with 10 bases between the two ends. CDR3 size: 12 residues. Germline CDR1 MDHEN, CDR2 SYDVKM. CDR3 sequence (DNA): TGTGCCAGCGCGCGGGGGCACTATGGCTACACCTTC. Its translation: CASARGHYGYTF.

The chain recombines TRBV20-1 with TRBJ2-1; 11 positions match TRBD2. Trimming removed 2 bases from V and 5 bases from J; junction bases left unmatched: 5. Germline loops: CDR1 DFQATT, CDR2 SNEGSKA (reference sequence). There are 15 residues in the CDR3. CDR3: CSARPSGLADNEQFF. In DNA form, the CDR3 reads TGCAGTGCTAGACCATCGGGACTAGCGGACAATGAGCAGTTCTTC.

This chain uses TRBV29-1 with TRBJ2-7, with 9 bases lining up with TRBD1. Germline V lookup: CDR1 SQVTM, CDR2 ANQGSEA. The CDR3 runs to 15 residues. V shed 5 bases and J 3 bases; nucleotides not matched to a gene: 11. The CDR3 spells CSVRFRDREIYEQYF. The CDR3 coding sequence is TGCAGCGTTCGATTCCGGGACAGGGAGATCTACGAGCAGTACTTC.

The CDR3 region is CASSQTGGRETQYF. The CDR3 region has the DNA TGTGCCAGCAGCCAGACAGGGGGCCGGGAGACCCAGTACTTC. This chain joins TRBV4-2 and TRBJ2-5, with 10 nucleotides matching TRBD1. The V segment lost 3 bases and the J segment 5 bases; nucleotides outside the gene matches: 3. Germline assignment: CDR1 LGHNA and CDR2 YNFKEQ. CDR3 length equals 14 residues.